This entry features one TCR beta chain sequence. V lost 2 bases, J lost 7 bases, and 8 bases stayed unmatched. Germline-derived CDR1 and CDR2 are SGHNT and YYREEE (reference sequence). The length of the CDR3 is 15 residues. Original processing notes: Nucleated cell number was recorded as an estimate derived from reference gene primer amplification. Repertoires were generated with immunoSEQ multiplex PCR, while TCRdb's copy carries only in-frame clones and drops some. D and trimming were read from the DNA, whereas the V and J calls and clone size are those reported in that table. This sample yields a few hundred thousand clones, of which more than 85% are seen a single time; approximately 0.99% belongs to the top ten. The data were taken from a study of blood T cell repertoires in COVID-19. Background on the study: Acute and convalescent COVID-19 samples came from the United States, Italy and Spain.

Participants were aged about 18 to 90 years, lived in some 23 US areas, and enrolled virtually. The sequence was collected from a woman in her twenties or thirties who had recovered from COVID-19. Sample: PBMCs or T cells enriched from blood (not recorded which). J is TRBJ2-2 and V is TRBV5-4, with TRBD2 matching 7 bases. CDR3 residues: CASSFRPGRVGELFF. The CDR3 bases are TGTGCCAGCAGCTTCCGACCGGGGAGGGTCGGGGAGCTGTTTTTT.